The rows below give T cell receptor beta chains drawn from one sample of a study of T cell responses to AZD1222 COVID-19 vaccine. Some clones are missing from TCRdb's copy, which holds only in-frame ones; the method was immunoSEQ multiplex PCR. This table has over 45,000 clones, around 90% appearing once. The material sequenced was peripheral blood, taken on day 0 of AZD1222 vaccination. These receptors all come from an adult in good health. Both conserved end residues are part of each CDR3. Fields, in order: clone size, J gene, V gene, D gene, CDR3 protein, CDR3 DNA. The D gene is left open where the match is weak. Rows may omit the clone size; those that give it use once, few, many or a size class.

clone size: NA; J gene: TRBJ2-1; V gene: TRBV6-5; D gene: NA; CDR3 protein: CASSPVLSSYNEQFF; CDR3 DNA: TGTGCCAGCAGCCCGGTTCTTAGCTCCTACAATGAGCAGTTCTTC
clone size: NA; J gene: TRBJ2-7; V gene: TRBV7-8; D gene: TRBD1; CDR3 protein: CASRPLTQGGNEQYF; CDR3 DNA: TGTGCCAGCAGACCACTTACACAGGGGGGCAACGAGCAGTACTTC
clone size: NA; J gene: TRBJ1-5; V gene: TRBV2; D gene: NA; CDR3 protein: CASRTTGSSNQPQHF; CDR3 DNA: TGTGCCAGCAGAACTACAGGGAGTAGCAATCAGCCCCAGCATTTT
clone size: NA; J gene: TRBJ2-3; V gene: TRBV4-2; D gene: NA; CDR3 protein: CASSQDRTTDTQYF; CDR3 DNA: TGTGCCAGCAGCCAAGATCGAACCACAGATACGCAGTATTTT
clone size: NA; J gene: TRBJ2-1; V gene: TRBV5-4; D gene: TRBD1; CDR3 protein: CASSLGYRDRPERFF; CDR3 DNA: TGTGCCAGCAGTCTCGGGTACAGGGACAGGCCAGAACGGTTCTTC
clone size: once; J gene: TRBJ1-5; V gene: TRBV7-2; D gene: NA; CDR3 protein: CASSSLPNNQPQHF; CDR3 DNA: TGTGCCAGCAGCTCTCTCCCTAACAATCAGCCCCAGCATTTT
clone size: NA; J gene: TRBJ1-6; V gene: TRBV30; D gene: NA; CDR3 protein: CAWSRSTRLGGTYNSPLHF; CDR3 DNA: TGTGCCTGGAGCCGATCGACTCGACTAGGGGGGACATATAATTCACCCCTCCACTTT
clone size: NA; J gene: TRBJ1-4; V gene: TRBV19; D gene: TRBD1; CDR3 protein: CASSLHRGTNEKLFF; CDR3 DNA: TGTGCCAGTAGTCTCCACAGGGGAACTAATGAAAAACTGTTTTTT
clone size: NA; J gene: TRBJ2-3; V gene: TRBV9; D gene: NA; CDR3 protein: CASSARGGASTDTQYF; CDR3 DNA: TGTGCCAGCAGCGCCAGGGGCGGGGCTAGCACAGATACGCAGTATTTT
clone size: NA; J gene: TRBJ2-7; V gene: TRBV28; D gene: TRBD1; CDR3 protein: CASSLTGQSYEQYF; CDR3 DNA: TGTGCCAGCAGCCTCACGGGACAGAGCTACGAGCAGTACTTC
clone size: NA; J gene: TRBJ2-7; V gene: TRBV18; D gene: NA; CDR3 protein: CASSPQTGEQYF; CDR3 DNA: TGTGCCAGCTCACCGCAGACGGGAGAGCAGTACTTC
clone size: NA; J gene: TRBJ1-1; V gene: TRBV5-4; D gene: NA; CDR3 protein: CASSPNRAGTEAFF; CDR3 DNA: TGTGCCAGCAGCCCTAACAGGGCTGGCACTGAAGCTTTCTTT
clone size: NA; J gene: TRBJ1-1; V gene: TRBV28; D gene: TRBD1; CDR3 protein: CASRPLQGAYTEAFF; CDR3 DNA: TGTGCCAGCAGACCCTTACAGGGGGCCTACACTGAAGCTTTCTTT
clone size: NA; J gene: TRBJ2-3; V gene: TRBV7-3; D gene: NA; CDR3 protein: CASSFQRSTDTQYF; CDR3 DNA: TGTGCCAGCAGCTTCCAAAGGAGCACAGATACGCAGTATTTT
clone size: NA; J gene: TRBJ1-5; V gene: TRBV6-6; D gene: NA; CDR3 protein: CASSFGEDNQPQHF; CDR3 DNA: TGTGCCAGCAGTTTCGGGGAAGACAATCAGCCCCAGCATTTT
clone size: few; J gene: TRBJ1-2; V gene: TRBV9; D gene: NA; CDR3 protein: CASSVGGGDYGYTF; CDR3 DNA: TGTGCCAGCAGCGTAGGGGGAGGGGACTATGGCTACACCTTC
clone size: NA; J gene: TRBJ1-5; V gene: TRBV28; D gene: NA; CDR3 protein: CASRTPGPNQPQHF; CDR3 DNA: TGTGCCAGCAGGACACCGGGACCCAATCAGCCCCAGCATTTT
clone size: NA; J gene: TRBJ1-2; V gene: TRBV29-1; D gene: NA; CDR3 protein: CSVEGGYTF; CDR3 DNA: TGCAGCGTTGAGGGGGGCTACACCTTC
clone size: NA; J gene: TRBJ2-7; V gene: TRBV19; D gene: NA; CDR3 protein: CASSMSGSSGQYF; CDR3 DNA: TGTGCCAGTAGTATGTCAGGCTCATCGGGGCAGTACTTC
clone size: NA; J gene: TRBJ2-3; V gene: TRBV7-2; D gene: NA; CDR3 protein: CASSSRTDTQYF; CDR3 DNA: TGTGCCAGCAGCTCTAGGACAGATACGCAGTATTTT
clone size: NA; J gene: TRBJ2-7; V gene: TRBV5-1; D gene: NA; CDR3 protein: CASSLAVAGPSHEQYF; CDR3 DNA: TGCGCCAGCAGCTTGGCCGTGGCAGGCCCTTCCCACGAGCAGTACTTC